These T cell receptor beta chains were read from a single sample in a study of blood T cell repertoires in COVID-19. Assay used: immunoSEQ multiplex PCR; TCRdb lists only in-frame clones, some missing. The sample consists of about 170,000 clones, just over 85% of them appearing once. Material: peripheral blood. The receptors shown here come from a man aged 50-60 years with active or convalescent COVID-19. CDR3s include the opening cysteine and the closing phenylalanine or tryptophan. D genes are given only for firm matches. The size entry is marked missing in some rows and otherwise reads once, few, many or a size class.

. | TRBJ2-1 | TRBV11-3 | TRBD2 | CASSLVSGGYNEQFF | TGTGCCAGCAGCTTAGTTAGCGGGGGCTACAATGAGCAGTTCTTC
. | TRBJ1-2 | TRBV28 | . | CASSLSSRYGYTF | TGTGCCAGCAGTTTGAGTTCTAGGTACGGCTACACCTTC
. | TRBJ1-1 | TRBV3-1/TRBV3-2 | . | CASSHEGNTEAFF | TGTGCCAGCAGCCATGAGGGGAACACTGAAGCTTTCTTT
few | TRBJ1-4 | TRBV7-9 | . | CASSTRQAFVEKLFF | TGTGCCAGCAGCACCCGACAGGCCTTTGTGGAAAAACTGTTTTTT
. | TRBJ1-4 | TRBV9 | . | CASSGSTGTRNEKLFF | TGTGCCAGCAGCGGTAGTACCGGGACACGAAATGAAAAACTGTTTTTT
. | TRBJ1-3 | TRBV3-1/TRBV3-2 | TRBD1 | CASSRTDRRSSGNTIYF | TGTGCCAGCAGCCGAACGGACAGGCGGAGCTCTGGAAACACCATATATTTT
many | TRBJ1-1 | TRBV6-2/TRBV6-3 | . | CASSPSTLLNTEAFF | TGTGCCAGCAGTCCCTCCACATTATTGAACACTGAAGCTTTCTTT
. | TRBJ1-1 | TRBV4-1 | . | CASSQDLTRLTEAFF | TGCGCCAGCAGCCAAGATCTGACAAGGCTCACTGAAGCTTTCTTT
. | TRBJ1-4 | TRBV12-3/TRBV12-4 | . | CASSLAEKLFF | TGTGCCAGCAGTTTGGCTGAAAAACTGTTTTTT
. | TRBJ2-1 | TRBV4-1 | . | CASSLRVAYNEQFF | TGCGCCAGCAGCCTCAGGGTGGCGTACAATGAGCAGTTCTTC
few | TRBJ1-5 | TRBV2 | . | CASRILEDQPQHF | TGTGCCAGCAGAATACTAGAGGATCAGCCCCAGCATTTT
. | TRBJ2-1 | TRBV7-6 | TRBD2 | CASSPPAGGPNEQFF | TGTGCCAGCAGCCCTCCAGCGGGAGGGCCTAATGAGCAGTTCTTC